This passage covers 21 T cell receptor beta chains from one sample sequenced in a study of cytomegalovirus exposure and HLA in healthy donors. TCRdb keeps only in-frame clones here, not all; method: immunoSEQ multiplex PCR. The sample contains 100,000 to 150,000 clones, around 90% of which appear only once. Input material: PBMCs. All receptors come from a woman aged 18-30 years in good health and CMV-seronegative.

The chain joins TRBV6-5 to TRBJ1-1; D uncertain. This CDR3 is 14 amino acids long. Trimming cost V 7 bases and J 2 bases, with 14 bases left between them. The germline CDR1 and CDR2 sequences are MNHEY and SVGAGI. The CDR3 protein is CASIDNRVNTEAFF. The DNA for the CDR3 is TGTGCCAGCATAGATAACCGGGTCAACACTGAAGCTTTCTTT.

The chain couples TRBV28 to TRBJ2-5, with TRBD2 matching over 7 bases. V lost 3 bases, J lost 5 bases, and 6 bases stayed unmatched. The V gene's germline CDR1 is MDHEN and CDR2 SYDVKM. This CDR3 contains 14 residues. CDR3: CASSFGGSFETQYF. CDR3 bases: TGTGCCAGCAGTTTCGGCGGGAGTTTTGAGACCCAGTACTTC.

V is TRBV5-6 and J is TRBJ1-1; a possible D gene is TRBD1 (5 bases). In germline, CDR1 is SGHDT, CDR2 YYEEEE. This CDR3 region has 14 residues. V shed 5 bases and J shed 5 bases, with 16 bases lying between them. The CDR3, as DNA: TGTGCCAGCAGGGAGCGTCCCGGGGGGACTGAAGCTTTCTTT. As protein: CASRERPGGTEAFF.

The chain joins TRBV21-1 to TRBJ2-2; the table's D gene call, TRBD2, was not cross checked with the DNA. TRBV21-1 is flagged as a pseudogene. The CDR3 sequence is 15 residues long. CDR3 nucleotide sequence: TGTGCCAGCAGCAAAGAGGCTAGCAACGGCGGGGAGCTGTTTTTT. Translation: CASSKEASNGGELFF.

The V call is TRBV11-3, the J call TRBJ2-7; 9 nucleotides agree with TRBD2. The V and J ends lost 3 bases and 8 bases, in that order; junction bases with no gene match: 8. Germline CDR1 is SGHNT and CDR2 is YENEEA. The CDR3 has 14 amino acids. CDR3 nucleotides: TGTGCCAGCAGCTTTCGGGGTGCGGGGGGGCAGCAGTACTTC. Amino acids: CASSFRGAGGQQYF.

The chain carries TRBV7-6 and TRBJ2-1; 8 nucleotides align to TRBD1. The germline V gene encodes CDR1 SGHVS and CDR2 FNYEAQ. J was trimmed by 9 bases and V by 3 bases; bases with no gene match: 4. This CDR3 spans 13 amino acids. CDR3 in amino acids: CASSLAGGSEQFF. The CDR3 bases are TGTGCCAGCAGCTTGGCAGGGGGCAGTGAGCAGTTCTTC.

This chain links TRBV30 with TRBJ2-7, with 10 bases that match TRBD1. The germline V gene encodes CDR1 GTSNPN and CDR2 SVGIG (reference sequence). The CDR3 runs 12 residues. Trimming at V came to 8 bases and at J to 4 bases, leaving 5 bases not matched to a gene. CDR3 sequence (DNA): TGTGCCAGTGGGACAGGGGCGTACGAGCAGTACTTC. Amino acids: CASGTGAYEQYF.

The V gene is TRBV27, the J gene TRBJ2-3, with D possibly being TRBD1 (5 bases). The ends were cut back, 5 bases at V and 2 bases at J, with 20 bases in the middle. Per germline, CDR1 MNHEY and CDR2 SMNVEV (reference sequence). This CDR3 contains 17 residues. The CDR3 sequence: CASSPLPLREITDTQYF. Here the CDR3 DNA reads TGTGCCAGCAGTCCCCTACCCCTCAGGGAAATCACAGATACGCAGTATTTT.

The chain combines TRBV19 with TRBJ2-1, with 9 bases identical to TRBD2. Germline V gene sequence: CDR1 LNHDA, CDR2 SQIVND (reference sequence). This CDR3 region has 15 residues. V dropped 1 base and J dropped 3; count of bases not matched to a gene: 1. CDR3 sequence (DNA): TGTGCCAGTAGTATAGGCGGGAGGGGCTACAATGAGCAGTTCTTC. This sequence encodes CASSIGGRGYNEQFF.

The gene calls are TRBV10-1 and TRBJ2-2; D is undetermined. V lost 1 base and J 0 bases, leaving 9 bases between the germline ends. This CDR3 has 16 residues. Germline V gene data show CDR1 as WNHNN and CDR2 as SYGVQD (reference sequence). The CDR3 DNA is TGCGCCAGCAGTGAGTTTGAGACAACGAACACCGGGGAGCTGTTTTTT. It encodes CASSEFETTNTGELFF.

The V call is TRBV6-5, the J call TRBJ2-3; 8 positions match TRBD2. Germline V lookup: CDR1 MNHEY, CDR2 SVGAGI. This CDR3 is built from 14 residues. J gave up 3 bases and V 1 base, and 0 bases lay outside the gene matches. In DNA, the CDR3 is TGTGCCAGCAGTTACTTAGCGGGAACAGATACGCAGTATTTT. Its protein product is CASSYLAGTDTQYF.

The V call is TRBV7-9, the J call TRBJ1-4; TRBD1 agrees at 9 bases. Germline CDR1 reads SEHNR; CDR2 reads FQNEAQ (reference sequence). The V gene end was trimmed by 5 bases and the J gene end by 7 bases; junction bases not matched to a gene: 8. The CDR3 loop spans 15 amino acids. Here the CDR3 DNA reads TGTGCCAGCAGCCCCTGGACAGGGGAAGCTGAAAAACTGTTTTTT. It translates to CASSPWTGEAEKLFF.

The CDR3 sequence: CASSLVPRRETQYF. Here the CDR3 DNA reads TGTGCCAGCAGCTTAGTGCCGCGTCGAGAGACCCAGTACTTC. The chain couples TRBV7-6 to TRBJ2-5; D not certain. The CDR3 length is 14 residues. Germline assignment: CDR1 SGHVS and CDR2 FNYEAQ. V was trimmed by 1 base and J by 4 bases, leaving 10 bases between them.

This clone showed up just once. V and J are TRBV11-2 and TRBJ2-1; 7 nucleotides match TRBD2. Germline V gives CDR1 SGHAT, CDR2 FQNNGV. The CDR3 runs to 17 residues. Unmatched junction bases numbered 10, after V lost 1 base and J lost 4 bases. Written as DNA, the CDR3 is TGTGCCAGCAGCTTAGGCTTTCTAGCGGACGAATACAATGAGCAGTTCTTC. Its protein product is CASSLGFLADEYNEQFF.

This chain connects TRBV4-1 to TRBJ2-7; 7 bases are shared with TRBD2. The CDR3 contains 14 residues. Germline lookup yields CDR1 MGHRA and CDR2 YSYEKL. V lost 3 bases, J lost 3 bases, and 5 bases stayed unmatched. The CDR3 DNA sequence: TGCGCCAGCAGCCAGCGGGAGTTGATCTACGAGCAGTACTTC. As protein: CASSQRELIYEQYF.

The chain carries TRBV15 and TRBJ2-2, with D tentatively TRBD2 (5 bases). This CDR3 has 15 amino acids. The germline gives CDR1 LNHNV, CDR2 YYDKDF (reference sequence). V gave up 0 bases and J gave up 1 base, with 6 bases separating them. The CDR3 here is CATSRDRGNTGELFF. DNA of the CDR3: TGTGCCACCAGCAGAGATCGGGGGAACACCGGGGAGCTGTTTTTT.

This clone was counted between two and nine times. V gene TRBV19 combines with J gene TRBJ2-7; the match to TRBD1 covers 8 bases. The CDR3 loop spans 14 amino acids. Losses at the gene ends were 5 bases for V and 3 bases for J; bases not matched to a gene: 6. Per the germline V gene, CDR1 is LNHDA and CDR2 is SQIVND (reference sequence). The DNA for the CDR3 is TGTGCCAGTAGTCCCGGCGGGACAGGCTACGAGCAGTACTTC. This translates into CASSPGGTGYEQYF.

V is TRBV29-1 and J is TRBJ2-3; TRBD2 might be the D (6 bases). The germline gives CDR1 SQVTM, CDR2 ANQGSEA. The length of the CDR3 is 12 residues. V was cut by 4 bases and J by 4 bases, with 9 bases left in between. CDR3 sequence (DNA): TGCAGCGTTGTCGGGAGCGCAGATACGCAGTATTTT. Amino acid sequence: CSVVGSADTQYF.

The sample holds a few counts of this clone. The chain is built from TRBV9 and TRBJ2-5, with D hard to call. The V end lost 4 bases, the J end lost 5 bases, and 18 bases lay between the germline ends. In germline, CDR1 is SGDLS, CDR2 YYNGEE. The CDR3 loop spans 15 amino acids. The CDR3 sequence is CASSPHPSSQETQYF. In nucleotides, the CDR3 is TGTGCCAGCAGCCCTCACCCCTCTAGTCAGGAGACCCAGTACTTC.

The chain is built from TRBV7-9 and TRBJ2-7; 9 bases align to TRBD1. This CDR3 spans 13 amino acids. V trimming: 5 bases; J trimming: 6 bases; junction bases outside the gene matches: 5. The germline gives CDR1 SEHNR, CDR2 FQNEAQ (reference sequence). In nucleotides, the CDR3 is TGTGCCAGCAGCCCGAAGGACAGGGGCGAGCAGTACTTC. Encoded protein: CASSPKDRGEQYF.

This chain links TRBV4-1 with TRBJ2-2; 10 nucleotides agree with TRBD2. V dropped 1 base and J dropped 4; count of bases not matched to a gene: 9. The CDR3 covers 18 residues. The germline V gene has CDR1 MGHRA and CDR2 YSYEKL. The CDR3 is CASSQGAGTSASTGELFF. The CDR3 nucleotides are TGCGCCAGCAGCCAAGGGGCCGGGACTAGCGCTAGCACCGGGGAGCTGTTTTTT.